Presented here are 20 T cell receptor beta chains from one specimen sequenced in a study of shared clonotypes between healthy human individuals. The protocol was immunoSEQ multiplex PCR, while the TCRdb copy is restricted to in-frame clones and leaves out a portion. The table has 2.5 million or so clones, just over 90% seen once. Sample: naive CD4+ T cells sorted from blood. Subset of the sample: CD45RA+ positively selected. These receptors were taken from a man between 18 and 35 years old in good health.

This chain connects TRBV15 to TRBJ2-7; TRBD1 matches 8 bases. Germline values: CDR1 LNHNV, CDR2 YYDKDF (reference sequence). This CDR3 contains 15 residues. Germline trimming cut 5 bases from V and 6 bases from J; bases unmatched to any gene: 12. The chain's CDR3 is CATSAPPPGTGEQYF. The DNA of the CDR3 is TGTGCCACCAGCGCCCCTCCTCCAGGGACAGGCGAGCAGTACTTC.

In the case of this clone: This specimen includes other DNA sequences encoding the same CDR3. The CDR3 bases are TGTGCCAGCAGCCCTAGACAGGGAACGAACACTGAAGCTTTCTTT. Translating it yields CASSPRQGTNTEAFF. The rearrangement links TRBV9 to TRBJ1-1; 7 bases are a match to TRBD1. The J segment lost 1 base and the V segment lost 4 bases, leaving 7 bases of the junction unmatched. Germline assignment: CDR1 SGDLS and CDR2 YYNGEE. The CDR3 is made up of 15 amino acids. Supplemented by reference TRBV9 and TRBJ1-1, the full variable domain reads DSGVTQTPKHLITATGQRVTLRCSPRSGDLSVYWYQQSLDQGLQFLIQYYNGEERAKGNILERFSAQQFPDLHSELNLSSLELGDSALYFCASSPRQGTNTEAFFGQGTRLTVV.

This clone has a single count. The sample contains more than one DNA sequence encoding this CDR3. The J gene is TRBJ1-1, the V gene TRBV28; D possibly corresponds to TRBD1 (5 bases). V lost 3 bases to trimming and J lost 0 bases, with 11 bases between them. The germline V gene has CDR1 MDHEN and CDR2 SYDVKM. The CDR3 is 15 amino acids. The DNA for the CDR3 is TGTGCCAGCAGTTTGGGAGGGACCGTGAACACTGAAGCTTTCTTT. This sequence encodes CASSLGGTVNTEAFF.

The V call is TRBV7-2, the J call TRBJ2-1; TRBD1 might be the D (6 bases). The CDR3 is 16 amino acids. The V end lost 1 base, the J end lost 7 bases, and 17 bases lay between the germline ends. CDR1 is SGHTA, CDR2 FQGNSA, per germline. The CDR3 sequence: CASSLGAGVYRNEQFF. The CDR3 bases are TGTGCCAGCAGCTTAGGGGCAGGGGTCTACAGGAATGAGCAGTTCTTC. Drawing the rest from reference TRBV7-2 and TRBJ2-1, the complete variable domain is GAGVSQSPSNKVTEKGKDVELRCDPISGHTALYWYRQSLGQGLEFLIYFQGNSAPDKSGLPSDRFSAERTGGSVSTLTIQRTQQEDSAVYLCASSLGAGVYRNEQFFGPGTRLTVL.

V gene TRBV5-1 combines with J gene TRBJ2-1; perhaps TRBD1 as D (6 bases). The V gene's germline CDR1 is SGHRS and CDR2 YFSETQ. Trimming removed 7 bases from V and 7 bases from J, with 24 bases in between. This CDR3 spans 16 amino acids. CDR3 region: CASSEPTGSPVNEQFF. As DNA, the CDR3 is TGCGCCAGCTCCGAACCCACAGGGTCACCTGTGAATGAGCAGTTCTTC.

CDR3 nucleotides: TGTGCCAGCAGTTTCCGGCGGGGGTTCACCTACGAGCAGTACTTC. This gives the protein CASSFRRGFTYEQYF. This rearrangement joins TRBV28 to TRBJ2-7, with TRBD2 matching over 7 bases. With 3 bases clipped from V and 2 bases from J, the junction kept 7 bases outside the gene matches. Germline CDR1 reads MDHEN; CDR2 reads SYDVKM. The CDR3 has 15 amino acids.

To note about this clone: Additional DNA sequences in this sample encode the identical CDR3. The chain joins TRBV18 to TRBJ2-5; either TRBD1 or TRBD2 may supply D (5 bases each). Trimming shortened V by 2 bases and J by 5 bases, and 15 bases separated the two germline ends. This CDR3 region has 15 residues. Per the germline V gene, CDR1 is KGHSH and CDR2 is LQKENI. The CDR3 sequence: CASSPGQGGGETQYF. The CDR3 DNA reads TGTGCCAGCTCACCAGGGCAGGGTGGAGGCGAGACCCAGTACTTC. Based on the CDR3 plus reference TRBV18 and TRBJ2-5, the full variable domain is NAGVMQNPRHLVRRRGQEARLRCSPMKGHSHVYWYRQLPEEGLKFMVYLQKENIIDESGMPKERFSAEFPKEGPSILRIQQVVRGDSAAYFCASSPGQGGGETQYFGPGTRLLVL.

This chain links TRBV6-5 with TRBJ2-2; D may be TRBD2 (7 bases). The CDR3 runs 15 residues. V lost 4 bases, J lost 3 bases, and 12 bases lay in between. Germline values: CDR1 MNHEY, CDR2 SVGAGI. CDR3 in amino acids: CASSWRGGYTGELFF. As DNA, the CDR3 is TGTGCCAGCAGTTGGAGGGGGGGCTACACCGGGGAGCTGTTTTTT.

The chain carries TRBV30 and TRBJ1-5; D is ambiguous. The CDR3 totals 13 residues. Germline V gene data show CDR1 as GTSNPN and CDR2 as SVGIG (reference sequence). V gave up 5 bases and J gave up 6 bases, with 14 bases separating them. CDR3 loop: CAWAIGRAQPQHF. As DNA, the CDR3 is TGTGCCTGGGCAATTGGGAGGGCTCAGCCCCAGCATTTT.

The DNA for the CDR3 is TGTGCCAGCAGCTTGGCCGTCTGGACAGGGTCTGAAAAACTGTTTTTT. Its translation is CASSLAVWTGSEKLFF. The chain uses TRBV5-8 and TRBJ1-4, with 8 bases that match TRBD1. There are 16 residues in the CDR3. With V trimmed by 0 bases and J by 7 bases, 8 bases remained unmatched. The V gene's germline CDR1 is SGHTS and CDR2 YDEGEE.

The chain carries TRBV5-1 and TRBJ2-5; D gene unclear. CDR1 and CDR2 from the germline V gene are SGHRS and YFSETQ. Trimming left V 4 bases short and J 1 base short, with 17 bases between. The CDR3 length is 16 residues. CDR3 nucleotides: TGCGCCAGCAGCACCACAGACGCTAGGGCCCAAGAGACCCAGTACTTC. Translating it yields CASSTTDARAQETQYF.

CDR3 DNA: TGTGCCAGCAGTACCGCGGGGGGCACGACCGGGGAGCTGTTTTTT. Its translation is CASSTAGGTTGELFF. The chain is built from TRBV28 and TRBJ2-2, with 8 bases aligning to TRBD2. The V and J ends lost 5 bases and 5 bases, in that order; junction bases with no gene match: 7. The CDR3 runs 15 residues. Per germline, CDR1 MDHEN and CDR2 SYDVKM.

The rearrangement uses TRBV6-1 and TRBJ2-2; TRBD2 matches 10 bases. Per germline, CDR1 MNHNS and CDR2 SASEGT. This CDR3 has 14 amino acids. The trim removed 6 bases at V and 9 bases at J, leaving 7 bases unmatched. CDR3: CASSQGLAYRELFF. The CDR3 DNA is TGTGCCAGCAGCCAGGGACTAGCGTATAGGGAGCTGTTTTTT.

The genes are TRBV16 and TRBJ2-6, with TRBD2 matching over 10 bases. The germline gives CDR1 KGHSY, CDR2 FQNENV. J gave up 0 bases and V 2 bases, and 4 bases lay outside the gene matches. The CDR3 extends over 18 amino acids. CDR3 DNA sequence: TGTGCCAGCAGCCAACGGTTAGCGGGGGGCTCTGGGGCCAACGTCCTGACTTTC. Residues: CASSQRLAGGSGANVLTF.

The V gene is TRBV2, the J gene TRBJ2-7; TRBD2 matches at 7 bases. The CDR3 runs 15 residues. The V segment lost 2 bases and the J segment 0 bases; nucleotides outside the gene matches: 4. In germline, CDR1 is SNHLY, CDR2 FYNNEI. The CDR3 region has the DNA TGTGCCAGCAGTGAATGGCGGGGGACCTCCTACGAGCAGTACTTC. Encoded protein: CASSEWRGTSYEQYF.

The chain links TRBV6-6 to TRBJ1-1, with TRBD1 as a possible D gene (5 bases). CDR1 is MNHNY, CDR2 SVGAGI, per germline (reference sequence). There are 14 residues in the CDR3. V lost 4 bases and J lost 0, with 9 bases in between. The CDR3, as DNA: TGTGCCAGCAGTTCGACAGTCATGAACACTGAAGCTTTCTTT. Its protein product is CASSSTVMNTEAFF.

The chain is built from TRBV4-3 and TRBJ1-2; D unresolved. The V end lost 0 bases, the J end lost 5 bases, and 16 bases lay between the germline ends. CDR3 length equals 16 residues. From germline, CDR1 is LGHNA and CDR2 YSLEER. CDR3 in DNA: TGCGCCAGCAGCCAAGATAGATCCCTTCACAGTTATGGCTACACCTTC. It specifies CASSQDRSLHSYGYTF.

The V call is TRBV18, the J call TRBJ2-7; 9 nucleotides align to TRBD1. Germline CDR1 is KGHSH and CDR2 is LQKENI. After removal of 5 bases from V and 5 bases from J, the junction contained 7 bases not matched to a gene. The length of the CDR3 is 14 residues. CDR3 loop: CASSTSQGAHEQYF. The CDR3 region has the DNA TGTGCCAGCTCAACCTCACAGGGGGCCCACGAGCAGTACTTC.

This clone was recorded only once. The rearrangement uses TRBV18 and TRBJ2-2; the match to TRBD1 covers 7 bases. The CDR3 extends over 14 amino acids. From germline, CDR1 is KGHSH and CDR2 LQKENI. Trimming at V came to 2 bases and at J to 6 bases, leaving 3 bases not matched to a gene. In DNA, the CDR3 is TGTGCCAGCTCACCAAACCAGGGGGCCGGGGAGCTGTTTTTT. Translating gives CASSPNQGAGELFF.

This chain uses TRBV7-2 with TRBJ1-5; 9 positions match TRBD1. The length of the CDR3 is 17 residues. V gave up 5 bases and J gave up 1 base; unmatched junction bases: 9. Germline CDR1 is SGHTA and CDR2 is FQGNSA. In DNA form, the CDR3 reads TGTGCCAGCAGCCCCCGGGACAGGGCTGCGAGCAATCAGCCCCAGCATTTT. Protein sequence: CASSPRDRAASNQPQHF.